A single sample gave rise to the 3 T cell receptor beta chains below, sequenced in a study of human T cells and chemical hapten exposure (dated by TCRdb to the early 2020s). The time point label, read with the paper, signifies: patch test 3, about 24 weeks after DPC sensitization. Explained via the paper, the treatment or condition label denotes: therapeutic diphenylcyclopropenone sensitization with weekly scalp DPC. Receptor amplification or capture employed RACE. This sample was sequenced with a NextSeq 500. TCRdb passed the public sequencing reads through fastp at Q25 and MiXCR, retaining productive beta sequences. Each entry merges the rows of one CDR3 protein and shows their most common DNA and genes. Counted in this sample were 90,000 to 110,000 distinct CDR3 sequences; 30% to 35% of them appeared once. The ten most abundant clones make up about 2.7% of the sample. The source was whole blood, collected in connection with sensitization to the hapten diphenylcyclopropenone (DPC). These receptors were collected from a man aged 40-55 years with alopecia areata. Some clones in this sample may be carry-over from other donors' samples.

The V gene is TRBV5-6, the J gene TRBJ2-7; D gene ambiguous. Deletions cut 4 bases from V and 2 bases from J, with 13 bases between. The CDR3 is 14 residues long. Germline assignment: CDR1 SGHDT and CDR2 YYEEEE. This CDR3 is CASSPPGPPYEQYF. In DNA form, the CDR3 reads TGTGCCAGCAGCCCCCCCGGGCCGCCCTACGAGCAGTACTTC.

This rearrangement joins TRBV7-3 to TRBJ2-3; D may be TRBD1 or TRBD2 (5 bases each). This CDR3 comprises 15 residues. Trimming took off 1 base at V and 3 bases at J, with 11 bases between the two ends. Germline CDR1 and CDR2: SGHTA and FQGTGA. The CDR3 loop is CASSLIGDGTDTQYF. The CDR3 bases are TGTGCCAGCAGCTTAATCGGGGACGGAACAGATACGCAGTATTTT.

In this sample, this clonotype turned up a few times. The CDR3 DNA reads as TGCGCCAGCAGCCAAGAAGGGACAGGGTCCAACGTCCTGACTTTC. Protein sequence: CASSQEGTGSNVLTF. This sequence joins TRBV4-3 and TRBJ2-6; 9 nucleotides agree with TRBD1. Germline V gene lookup returns CDR1 LGHNA and CDR2 YSLEER. Trimming at V came to 0 bases and at J to 8 bases, leaving 2 bases not matched to a gene. The CDR3 has 15 amino acids.